Below are 25 T cell receptor beta chains sequenced from a single sample in a study of Graves' ophthalmopathy and Graves' hyperthyroidism. From RNA, the CDR3 regions of TCR beta chains were amplified and sequenced. The authors performed first-round RT-PCR with HTBI primers and then a second-round multiplex PCR. One entry per CDR3 protein results from TCRdb running MiXCR on the multiplex PCR reads. The sample consists of fewer than 600,000 distinct CDR3 sequences, approximately 15% of them appearing once. The material sequenced was blood. The receptors were gathered from a woman in her twenties or thirties with Graves' ophthalmopathy.

A few counts support this clonotype. The chain has TRBV11-1 and TRBJ1-6; 10 bases fit TRBD1. This CDR3 is built from 17 residues. J gave up 5 bases and V 5 bases, and 9 bases lay outside the gene matches. Germline assignment: CDR1 SGHAT and CDR2 FQDESV (reference sequence). The CDR3 DNA is TGTGCCAGCAGCACAGATCGACAGGGGGCGGATAATTCACCCCTCCACTTT. As protein: CASSTDRQGADNSPLHF.

There are many counts of this clonotype. The chain recombines TRBV29-1 with TRBJ2-7; the D gene could be TRBD1 or TRBD2 (5 bases each). Germline loops: CDR1 SQVTM, CDR2 ANQGSEA. CDR3 length: 12 residues. Between the trimmed V and J ends, which lost 0 bases and 7 bases, there was a span of 10 bases. The CDR3 sequence is CSVEDPREEQYF. CDR3 coding DNA: TGCAGCGTTGAAGATCCCAGGGAGGAGCAGTACTTC.

This clonotype was counted at least ten times. The genes are TRBV6-1 and TRBJ1-2; 8 bases agree with TRBD1. The trim removed 3 bases at V and 4 bases at J, leaving 7 bases unmatched. This CDR3 spans 15 amino acids. Germline V gene data show CDR1 as MNHNS and CDR2 as SASEGT. The DNA for the CDR3 is TGTGCCAGCAGTGAGGCAGGGGGCGACCTCTATGGCTACACCTTC. Its translation: CASSEAGGDLYGYTF.

There are many counts of this clonotype. The chain recombines TRBV5-1 with TRBJ2-4; 7 bases are shared with TRBD1. Trimming cost V 4 bases and J 0 bases; bases outside gene matches: 7. In germline, CDR1 is SGHRS, CDR2 YFSETQ. This CDR3 is built from 16 residues. CDR3 region: CASSTGTALAKNIQYF. The CDR3 DNA reads TGCGCCAGCAGCACCGGGACAGCTTTAGCCAAAAACATTCAGTACTTC.

Many counts were recorded for this clonotype. This chain connects TRBV12-3 or TRBV12-4 to TRBJ1-5; D unclear. V lost 6 bases and J 3 bases, leaving 18 bases between the germline ends. This CDR3 is 16 amino acids long. CDR3 loop: CASRHLPQDANQPQHF. CDR3 nucleotides: TGTGCCAGCAGACATCTACCCCAGGATGCCAATCAGCCCCAGCATTTT.

This clonotype was found many times. The V gene is TRBV28, the J gene TRBJ1-1; D unresolved. This CDR3 is 14 amino acids long. V shed 10 bases and J shed 0 bases, with 15 bases lying between them. Germline assignment: CDR1 MDHEN and CDR2 SYDVKM. CDR3 DNA: TGTGCCACCTGGATGTTCTCAGTGAACACTGAAGCTTTCTTT. It yields the protein CATWMFSVNTEAFF.

This clonotype has ten or more counts. The genes are TRBV27 and TRBJ2-2, with 7 bases that match TRBD1. The CDR3 covers 13 residues. Germline loops: CDR1 MNHEY, CDR2 SMNVEV (reference sequence). V trimming: 11 bases; J trimming: 2 bases; junction bases outside the gene matches: 5. Here the CDR3 DNA reads TGTGCCGTCCGGGACAGCAACACCGGGGAGCTGTTTTTT. It specifies CAVRDSNTGELFF.

This clonotype showed up many times. This chain uses TRBV19 with TRBJ1-5; TRBD1 might be the D (5 bases). Germline V lookup: CDR1 LNHDA, CDR2 SQIVND (reference sequence). CDR3 size: 15 residues. Trimming stripped 3 bases from V and 6 bases from J, with 15 bases between. The CDR3 coding sequence is TGTGCCAGTAGTATTGGGGGAGGGCAGCGTCAGCCCCAGCATTTT. It translates to CASSIGGGQRQPQHF.

The genes are TRBV12-3 or TRBV12-4 and TRBJ1-2, with 10 bases fitting TRBD1. The CDR3 contains 16 residues. Trimming removed 1 base from V and 6 bases from J; junction bases left unmatched: 8. The CDR3 DNA reads TGTGCCAGCAGTTTAGTTTCCGGGACAGGGGAAGATGGCTACACCTTC. It codes for CASSLVSGTGEDGYTF.

Many counts were recorded for this clonotype. The genes are TRBV24-1 and TRBJ2-7, with TRBD2 as a possible D gene (6 bases). The CDR3 is 15 amino acids. Trimming removed 4 bases at V and 5 bases at J, with 17 bases between. Germline V CDR1 and CDR2: KGHDR, SFDVKD. DNA for the CDR3: TGTGCCACCAGTGAAGCGGCGGGGTCGAGCCACGAGCAGTACTTC. It translates to CATSEAAGSSHEQYF.

This clonotype was seen at least ten times. This rearrangement joins TRBV27 to TRBJ2-1; 9 bases are shared with TRBD2. J was trimmed by 6 bases and V by 4 bases; bases with no gene match: 4. The germline gives CDR1 MNHEY, CDR2 SMNVEV (reference sequence). The CDR3 runs to 14 residues. CDR3 in amino acids: CASSSAGGGNEQFF. The CDR3, as DNA: TGTGCCAGCAGTTCAGCGGGGGGAGGCAATGAGCAGTTCTTC.

Ten or more counts support this clonotype. CDR3 sequence reads: CASSGRAALANYGYTF. CDR3 DNA sequence: TGTGCCAGCAGCGGTCGGGCCGCGTTAGCTAACTATGGCTACACCTTC. The chain combines TRBV7-8 with TRBJ1-2; no clear D. Looked up from germline, CDR1 is SGHVS and CDR2 is FQNEAQ. Trimming stripped 5 bases from V and 0 bases from J, with 16 bases between. The CDR3 spans 16 residues.

This clonotype occurred many times. V is TRBV18 and J is TRBJ2-5; 8 nucleotides align to TRBD2. This CDR3 comprises 14 residues. V gave up 6 bases and J gave up 1 base; unmatched junction bases: 4. Per germline, CDR1 KGHSH and CDR2 LQKENI. The DNA of the CDR3 is TGTGCCAGCTCCCAAAGCGGGAGCCAAGAGACCCAGTACTTC. Protein: CASSQSGSQETQYF.

This clonotype has ten or more counts. J is TRBJ1-2 and V is TRBV4-2; D is undetermined. CDR3 size: 14 residues. Per germline, CDR1 LGHNA and CDR2 YNFKEQ. Trimming removed 4 bases at V and 3 bases at J, with 12 bases between. The CDR3 coding sequence is TGTGCCAGCAGCCCACTCGGCGGGCACTATGGCTACACCTTC. Its translation: CASSPLGGHYGYTF.

This chain joins TRBV11-2 and TRBJ2-2; the match to TRBD2 covers 14 bases. The CDR3 contains 16 residues. CDR1 and CDR2 from the germline V gene are SGHAT and FQNNGV. Germline trimming cut 5 bases from V and 8 bases from J; bases unmatched to any gene: 7. The CDR3 region has the DNA TGTGCCAGCAGCATGGGACTAGCGGGGGCCGAAGGGGAGCTGTTTTTT. Its protein is CASSMGLAGAEGELFF.

This clonotype was detected many times. V usage is TRBV5-1 and J usage is TRBJ1-2; 7 positions agree with TRBD1. Germline assignment: CDR1 SGHRS and CDR2 YFSETQ. J was trimmed by 3 bases and V by 1 base; bases with no gene match: 3. This CDR3 has 14 residues. DNA for the CDR3: TGCGCCAGCAGCTTGCACAGGGGAGACTATGGCTACACCTTC. This encodes CASSLHRGDYGYTF.

This clonotype was found many times. The chain uses TRBV7-9 and TRBJ2-7, with 9 positions matching TRBD2. Looked up from germline, CDR1 is SEHNR and CDR2 is FQNEAQ (reference sequence). This CDR3 has 14 residues. V lost 4 bases, J lost 5 bases, and 6 bases stayed unmatched. The CDR3 DNA sequence: TGTGCCAGCAGCTACGAGCGGGAGGTTGACGAGCAGTACTTC. It is translated as CASSYEREVDEQYF.

There are many counts of this clonotype. This chain links TRBV11-2 with TRBJ1-6, with TRBD1 matching 9 bases. The CDR3 totals 20 residues. CDR1 is SGHAT and CDR2 is FQNNGV in the germline V gene. V shed 4 bases, J shed 1 base, and the junction held 14 bases outside the gene matches. CDR3 loop: CASSSRDREPFRSYNSPLHF. CDR3 nucleotide sequence: TGTGCCAGCAGCTCACGGGACAGGGAGCCTTTTCGTTCCTATAATTCACCCCTCCACTTT.

The chain joins TRBV11-2 to TRBJ2-7, with TRBD2 matching over 8 bases. The CDR3 is 18 amino acids. Germline values: CDR1 SGHAT, CDR2 FQNNGV. Trimming at V came to 3 bases and at J to 1 base, leaving 14 bases not matched to a gene. CDR3 loop: CASSFPPQAGAGSYEQYF. The CDR3 nucleotides are TGTGCCAGCAGCTTTCCCCCTCAAGCGGGAGCGGGATCCTACGAGCAGTACTTC. The variable domain in full, with the rest retrieved from reference TRBV11-2 and TRBJ2-7, is EAGVAQSPRYKIIEKRQSVAFWCNPISGHATLYWYQQILGQGPKLLIQFQNNGVVDDSQLPKDRFSAERLKGVDSTLKIQPAKLEDSAVYLCASSFPPQAGAGSYEQYFGPGTRLTVT.

Many counts were recorded for this clonotype. V and J are TRBV28 and TRBJ1-5; TRBD1 agrees at 8 bases. This CDR3 comprises 14 residues. V shed 6 bases, J shed 6 bases, and the junction held 7 bases outside the gene matches. The germline CDR1 and CDR2 sequences are MDHEN and SYDVKM. In DNA form, the CDR3 reads TGTGCCAGCAGCCCGGACAGGGTGAGTCAGCCCCAGCATTTT. Amino acids: CASSPDRVSQPQHF.

This clonotype came up many times. The chain uses TRBV19 and TRBJ1-2, with D hard to call. With 10 bases removed from V and 0 bases from J, the gap between germline ends came to 9 bases. Per germline, CDR1 LNHDA and CDR2 SQIVND (reference sequence). The CDR3 runs 12 residues. DNA for the CDR3: TGTGCCACTTCAACACCTAACTATGGCTACACCTTC. This codes for CATSTPNYGYTF.

This clonotype was detected ten times or more. The chain carries TRBV12-3 or TRBV12-4 and TRBJ1-2; unclear D gene. This CDR3 region has 14 residues. Trimming took 6 bases from V and 7 from J, leaving 18 bases between them. The CDR3 sequence is CASSALRKGFGYTF. The CDR3 DNA sequence: TGTGCCAGCAGCGCGTTGAGAAAGGGTTTTGGCTACACCTTC.

The chain is built from TRBV6-1 and TRBJ1-1; TRBD1 aligns across 9 bases. V trimming: 6 bases; J trimming: 8 bases; junction bases outside the gene matches: 7. The CDR3 sequence is 13 residues long. Germline lookup yields CDR1 MNHNS and CDR2 SASEGT. In nucleotides, the CDR3 is TGTGCCAGCAGGGCGGGGGACAGGGCCGAAGCTTTCTTT. This gives the protein CASRAGDRAEAFF.

V gene TRBV20-1 combines with J gene TRBJ2-5; D gene uncertain. V dropped 5 bases and J dropped 1 base, with 14 bases sitting between them. CDR1 and CDR2 (germline): DFQATT, SNEGSKA (reference sequence). This CDR3 has 14 amino acids. The DNA for the CDR3 is TGCAGTGCTGTTCCTGGGAACGGCCAAGAGACCCAGTACTTC. Translated: CSAVPGNGQETQYF.

This clonotype was seen many times. This chain uses TRBV6-1 with TRBJ1-5, with TRBD1 as a possible D gene (6 bases). From germline, CDR1 is MNHNS and CDR2 SASEGT. Trimming shortened V by 7 bases and J by 5 bases, and 12 bases separated the two germline ends. This CDR3 is 13 amino acids long. DNA for the CDR3: TGTGCCAGCAAGGACAGCTTCGATCAGCCCCAGCATTTT. It is translated as CASKDSFDQPQHF.